These 30 T cell receptor beta chains originate from one sample sequenced in a study of blood T cell repertoires in COVID-19. This table comes from immunoSEQ multiplex PCR, and its TCRdb copy is limited to in-frame clones, with some not included. The table lists about 150,000 clones, around 83% of them singletons. The source material was peripheral blood. These receptors were obtained from a woman aged 55 to 70 with COVID-19, enrolled during active disease.

The chain recombines TRBV6-1 with TRBJ1-2, with D possibly TRBD1 on 5 matching bases. This CDR3 is built from 16 residues. Germline lookup yields CDR1 MNHNS and CDR2 SASEGT. Trimming removed 0 bases at V and 0 bases at J, with 11 bases between. CDR3 sequence: CASSEALGRANYGYTF. The CDR3 nucleotides are TGTGCCAGCAGTGAAGCATTGGGCAGGGCTAACTATGGCTACACCTTC.

This sequence joins TRBV19 and TRBJ2-6, with TRBD1 identical over 10 bases. The CDR3 sequence is 17 residues long. Germline lookup yields CDR1 LNHDA and CDR2 SQIVND (reference sequence). The J segment lost 0 bases and the V segment lost 6 bases, leaving 5 bases of the junction unmatched. The CDR3 nucleotides are TGTGCCAGTAGGCAGACAGGGGGCCTCTCTGGGGCCAACGTCCTGACTTTC. This gives the protein CASRQTGGLSGANVLTF.

In its sample, this clone was seen a few times. The chain recombines TRBV12-3 or TRBV12-4 with TRBJ1-5, with D unresolved. This CDR3 has 13 residues. Trimming took off 1 base at V and 3 bases at J, with 4 bases between the two ends. Written as DNA, the CDR3 is TGTGCCAGCAGTTTAGTCTCCAATCAGCCCCAGCATTTT. Translated, it gives CASSLVSNQPQHF.

The rearrangement joins TRBV9 to TRBJ2-7; 8 positions agree with TRBD1. J gave up 5 bases and V 0 bases, and 7 bases lay outside the gene matches. The CDR3 contains 15 residues. The V gene's germline CDR1 is SGDLS and CDR2 YYNGEE. CDR3 sequence reads: CASSVDLDRAHEQYF. In DNA form, the CDR3 reads TGTGCCAGCAGCGTAGATTTGGACAGGGCCCACGAGCAGTACTTC.

The V gene is TRBV7-3, the J gene TRBJ1-5; 7 bases map to TRBD1. Germline assignment: CDR1 SGHTA and CDR2 FQGTGA. The CDR3 has 14 residues. Trimming at V came to 2 bases and at J to 6 bases, leaving 4 bases not matched to a gene. The CDR3 sequence: CASSLVGGSQPQHF. CDR3 DNA sequence: TGTGCCAGCAGCTTAGTAGGGGGCAGTCAGCCCCAGCATTTT.

The chain carries TRBV27 and TRBJ2-7, with 9 bases aligning to TRBD2. Trimming cost V 7 bases and J 4 bases; bases outside gene matches: 14. Per the germline V gene, CDR1 is MNHEY and CDR2 is SMNVEV (reference sequence). The CDR3 has 16 residues. CDR3 coding DNA: TGTGCCAGCAAAGTTGCCGCGGGAGGGCGGGAATACGAGCAGTACTTC. Amino acid sequence: CASKVAAGGREYEQYF.

Note on this clone: Additional DNA sequences in this sample encode the identical CDR3. The chain recombines TRBV6-5 with TRBJ1-5; D remains ambiguous. The CDR3 totals 13 residues. Trimming pared 6 bases from V and 2 bases from J, leaving 8 bases between. Germline V gene data show CDR1 as MNHEY and CDR2 as SVGAGI. CDR3 amino acids: CASSYSRNQPQHF. Written as DNA, the CDR3 is TGTGCCAGCAGCTACAGCCGCAATCAGCCCCAGCATTTT.

The gene calls are TRBV7-9 and TRBJ2-1; TRBD1 aligns across 7 bases. Germline trimming cut 10 bases from V and 4 bases from J; bases unmatched to any gene: 7. CDR3 length: 13 amino acids. Germline CDR1 is SEHNR and CDR2 is FQNEAQ (reference sequence). The CDR3 spells CAIVGQHYNEQFF. CDR3 DNA: TGTGCCATAGTGGGACAGCATTACAATGAGCAGTTCTTC. Looking up the rest from reference TRBV7-9 and TRBJ2-1 gives the full variable domain: DTGVSQNPRHKITKRGQNVTFRCDPISEHNRLYWYRQTLGQGPEFLTYFQNEAQLEKSRLLSDRFSAERPKGSFSTLEIQRTEQGDSAMYLCAIVGQHYNEQFFGPGTRLTVL.

This chain links TRBV7-8 with TRBJ1-1; 8 nucleotides align to TRBD1. Germline V gives CDR1 SGHVS, CDR2 FQNEAQ. Germline trimming cut 2 bases from V and 6 bases from J; bases unmatched to any gene: 5. The CDR3 length is 14 residues. The CDR3 region has the DNA TGTGCCAGCAGCTTAATTTTACAGGGGGCTGAAGCTTTCTTT. It yields the protein CASSLILQGAEAFF.

This clone was observed a single time. The chain couples TRBV6-5 to TRBJ2-3; TRBD2 aligns across 13 bases. V shed 5 bases, J shed 6 bases, and the junction held 5 bases outside the gene matches. CDR1 is MNHEY, CDR2 SVGAGI, per germline. The length of the CDR3 is 15 residues. The CDR3 DNA is TGTGCCAGCAGTATGGGACTAGCGGGGTTGGATACGCAGTATTTT. It specifies CASSMGLAGLDTQYF.

The CDR3 here is CAISLDRDSPLHF. CDR3 in DNA: TGTGCCATCAGTTTGGACAGGGACTCACCCCTCCACTTT. This chain joins TRBV10-3 and TRBJ1-6; 8 bases agree with TRBD1. The CDR3 contains 13 residues. Germline V CDR1 and CDR2: ENHRY, SYGVKD. Trimming at V came to 5 bases and at J to 10 bases, leaving 4 bases not matched to a gene.

The CDR3 protein is CASSLGARTEAFF. DNA for the CDR3: TGTGCCAGCAGCCTAGGGGCCAGAACTGAAGCTTTCTTT. The chain carries TRBV7-3 and TRBJ1-1; tentative D call: TRBD1 (5 bases). The germline gives CDR1 SGHTA, CDR2 FQGTGA. With 5 bases removed from V and 5 bases from J, the gap between germline ends came to 12 bases. CDR3 length equals 13 residues.

V gene TRBV7-3 combines with J gene TRBJ2-1, with D maybe TRBD1 (6 bases). Germline loops: CDR1 SGHTA, CDR2 FQGTGA. The CDR3 consists of 14 residues. Trimming took 2 bases from V and 9 from J, leaving 14 bases between them. The CDR3 region is CASSLSGHRGEQFF. As DNA, the CDR3 is TGTGCCAGCAGCTTATCGGGACATAGAGGTGAGCAGTTCTTC.

The gene calls are TRBV3-1 (or the pseudogene TRBV3-2) and TRBJ2-1; TRBD2 matches at 11 bases. The trim removed 4 bases at V and 6 bases at J, leaving 11 bases unmatched. Germline V gene lookup returns CDR1 LGHDT and CDR2 YNNKEL (reference sequence). The length of the CDR3 is 17 residues. CDR3 bases: TGTGCCAGCAGCCGCGAAAGACTAGCGGGATCAGGCAATGAGCAGTTCTTC. Translating it yields CASSRERLAGSGNEQFF.

The chain is built from TRBV19 and TRBJ1-2; TRBD1 aligns across 7 bases. This CDR3 region has 14 residues. The V gene end was trimmed by 9 bases and the J gene end by 4 bases; junction bases not matched to a gene: 11. The V gene's germline CDR1 is LNHDA and CDR2 SQIVND (reference sequence). The CDR3 loop reads CASRDSNLFYGYTF. The DNA of the CDR3 is TGTGCCAGCAGGGACAGTAACCTTTTCTATGGCTACACCTTC.

The chain employs TRBV24-1 and TRBJ2-2, with TRBD1 matching over 9 bases. V was clipped by 3 bases and J by 3 bases; unmatched bases: 7. Germline-derived CDR1 and CDR2 are KGHDR and SFDVKD. The CDR3 contains 17 residues. CDR3 nucleotides: TGTGCCACCAGTGATCGGGATACAGGGGGCGACACCGGGGAGCTGTTTTTT. Translating gives CATSDRDTGGDTGELFF.

This sequence joins TRBV7-8 and TRBJ1-3; no clear D. V was pared by 5 bases and J by 0 bases, with 11 bases between. Germline CDR1 and CDR2: SGHVS and FQNEAQ. The CDR3 loop spans 15 amino acids. CDR3 in amino acids: CASSLQINSGNTIYF. CDR3 nucleotide sequence: TGTGCCAGCAGCCTTCAAATCAACTCTGGAAACACCATATATTTT.

V and J are TRBV7-9 and TRBJ1-4; TRBD1 might be the D (6 bases). The germline V gene encodes CDR1 SEHNR and CDR2 FQNEAQ (reference sequence). The CDR3 spans 16 residues. Between the trimmed V and J ends, which lost 5 bases and 3 bases, there was a span of 16 bases. This chain's CDR3 is CASSPQDRLPNEKLFF. CDR3 nucleotides: TGTGCCAGCAGCCCCCAAGACAGGCTACCTAATGAAAAACTGTTTTTT.

The rearrangement uses TRBV6-5 and TRBJ2-7; TRBD2 might be the D (5 bases). CDR1 MNHEY and CDR2 SVGAGI come from the germline V gene. The V end lost 6 bases, the J end lost 1 base, and 13 bases lay between the germline ends. The CDR3 contains 14 residues. The CDR3 nucleotides read TGTGCCAGCAGCTCCACGAGGGTGTCCTACGAGCAGTACTTC. Translating gives CASSSTRVSYEQYF.

CDR3 sequence reads: CASSLAAQVNTEAFF. In nucleotides, the CDR3 is TGTGCCAGCAGCTTGGCCGCCCAGGTGAACACTGAAGCTTTCTTT. This sequence joins TRBV5-4 and TRBJ1-1; D is unclear. The CDR3 consists of 15 residues. V lost 0 bases and J 0 bases, leaving 9 bases between the germline ends. Germline V gene data show CDR1 as SGHNT and CDR2 as YYREEE (reference sequence). The full variable domain, with the rest looked up from reference TRBV5-4 and TRBJ1-1, is ETGVTQSPTHLIKTRGQQVTLRCSSQSGHNTVSWYQQALGQGPQFIFQYYREEENGRGNFPPRFSGLQFPNYSSELNVNALELDDSALYLCASSLAAQVNTEAFFGQGTRLTVV.

The genes are TRBV7-9 and TRBJ2-7; possible D gene TRBD1, 5 bases. Germline assignment: CDR1 SEHNR and CDR2 FQNEAQ (reference sequence). The V and J ends lost 1 base and 7 bases respectively, with 20 bases between them. This CDR3 region has 16 residues. The CDR3: CASSLVSAGPLGEQYF. The CDR3 nucleotides read TGTGCCAGCAGCTTAGTTTCGGCAGGGCCCTTGGGGGAGCAGTACTTC.

The rearrangement links TRBV5-6 to TRBJ1-5; maybe TRBD1 (6 bases). V gave up 4 bases and J gave up 2 bases, with 13 bases separating them. The germline V gene encodes CDR1 SGHDT and CDR2 YYEEEE. This CDR3 spans 15 amino acids. The CDR3 bases are TGTGCCAGCAGCCCGGCAGGGGCCGGCAATCAGCCCCAGCATTTT. It specifies CASSPAGAGNQPQHF.

This rearrangement joins TRBV5-1 to TRBJ2-3; 10 bases align to TRBD2. Per germline, CDR1 SGHRS and CDR2 YFSETQ. V lost 5 bases, J lost 2 bases, and 5 bases stayed unmatched. CDR3 length: 15 residues. This chain's CDR3 is CASSLLAGNTDTQYF. CDR3 DNA sequence: TGCGCCAGCAGTCTACTAGCGGGGAACACAGATACGCAGTATTTT.

The V gene is TRBV7-3, the J gene TRBJ2-5, with 7 bases identical to TRBD2. Per germline, CDR1 SGHTA and CDR2 FQGTGA. Germline trimming cut 0 bases from V and 5 bases from J; bases unmatched to any gene: 3. This CDR3 region has 14 residues. CDR3 sequence: CASSLTGGSETQYF. The DNA of the CDR3 is TGTGCCAGCAGCTTAACGGGGGGGTCGGAGACCCAGTACTTC.

V gene TRBV5-1 combines with J gene TRBJ2-5; D uncertain. Germline V gene lookup returns CDR1 SGHRS and CDR2 YFSETQ. The CDR3 has 11 residues. V was trimmed by 4 bases and J by 3 bases, leaving 4 bases between them. CDR3 amino acids: CASSVKETQYF. The CDR3 DNA reads TGCGCCAGCAGCGTTAAAGAGACCCAGTACTTC.

The chain employs TRBV7-9 and TRBJ1-4; unclear D gene. The germline V gene has CDR1 SEHNR and CDR2 FQNEAQ (reference sequence). The CDR3 length is 15 residues. The V end was cut by 2 bases, the J end by 3 bases, with 10 bases between. CDR3 coding DNA: TGTGCCAGCAGCTTAACCGGGGTGCCTAATGAAAAACTGTTTTTT. Residues: CASSLTGVPNEKLFF.

The chain employs TRBV7-9 and TRBJ1-2, with D possibly TRBD1 on 6 matching bases. Germline V gene sequence: CDR1 SEHNR, CDR2 FQNEAQ (reference sequence). Deletions cut 2 bases from V and 2 bases from J, with 9 bases between. The CDR3 spans 14 residues. This chain's CDR3 is CASSLTGQNYGYTF. CDR3 DNA: TGTGCCAGCAGCTTAACAGGGCAGAACTATGGCTACACCTTC.

The chain employs TRBV12-3 or TRBV12-4 and TRBJ1-1; perhaps TRBD1 as D (6 bases). CDR3 size: 13 residues. V lost 7 bases and J 1 base, leaving 10 bases between the germline ends. The CDR3 spells CASIIRGNTEAFF. CDR3 in DNA: TGTGCCAGCATTATCAGGGGGAACACTGAAGCTTTCTTT.

The chain links TRBV7-9 to TRBJ1-1; D unresolved. The CDR3 has 12 amino acids. V was shortened by 2 bases and J by 3 bases, with 4 bases between the two germline ends. Germline V CDR1 and CDR2: SEHNR, FQNEAQ (reference sequence). The CDR3 region is CASSLYHTEAFF. In DNA, the CDR3 is TGTGCCAGCAGCTTATATCACACTGAAGCTTTCTTT.

The chain carries TRBV18 and TRBJ1-5; D remains ambiguous. Trimming cost V 2 bases and J 4 bases, with 6 bases left between them. The germline CDR1 and CDR2 sequences are KGHSH and LQKENI. The CDR3 extends over 13 amino acids. The CDR3 DNA reads TGTGCCAGCTCACCAACTGCGAATCAGCCCCAGCATTTT. The encoded protein is CASSPTANQPQHF.